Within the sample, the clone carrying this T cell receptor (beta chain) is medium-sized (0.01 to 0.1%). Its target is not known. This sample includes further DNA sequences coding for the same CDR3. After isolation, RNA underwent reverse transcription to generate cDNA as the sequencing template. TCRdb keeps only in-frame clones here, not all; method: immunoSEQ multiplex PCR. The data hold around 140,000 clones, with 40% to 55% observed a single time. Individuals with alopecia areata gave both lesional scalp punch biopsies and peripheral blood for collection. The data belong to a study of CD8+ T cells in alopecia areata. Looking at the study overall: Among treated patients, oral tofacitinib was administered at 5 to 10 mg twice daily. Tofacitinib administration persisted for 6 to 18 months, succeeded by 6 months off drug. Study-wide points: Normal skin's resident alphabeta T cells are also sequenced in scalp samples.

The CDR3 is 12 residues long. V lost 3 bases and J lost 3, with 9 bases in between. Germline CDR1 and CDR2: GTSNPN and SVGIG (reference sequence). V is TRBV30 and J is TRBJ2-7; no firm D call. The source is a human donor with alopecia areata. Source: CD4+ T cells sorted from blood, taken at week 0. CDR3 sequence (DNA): TGTGCCTGGAGCGGCGGTTTCTACGAGCAGTACTTC. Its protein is CAWSGGFYEQYF.